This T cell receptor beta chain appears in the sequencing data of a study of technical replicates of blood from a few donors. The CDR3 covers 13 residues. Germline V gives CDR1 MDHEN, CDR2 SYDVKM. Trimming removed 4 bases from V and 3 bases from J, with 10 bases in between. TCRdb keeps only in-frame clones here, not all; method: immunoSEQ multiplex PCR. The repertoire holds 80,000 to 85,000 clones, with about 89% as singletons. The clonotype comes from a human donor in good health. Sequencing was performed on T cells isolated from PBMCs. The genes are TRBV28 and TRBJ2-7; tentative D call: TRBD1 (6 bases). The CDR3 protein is CASSYRVVYEQYF. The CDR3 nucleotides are TGTGCCAGCAGTTACAGGGTTGTCTACGAGCAGTACTTC.